A single sample gave rise to the 22 T cell receptor beta chains below, sequenced in a study of Graves' ophthalmopathy and Graves' hyperthyroidism. TCR beta CDR3 regions were amplified from RNA transcripts. The first round was an RT-PCR with HTBI primers, and the second round was a multiplex PCR. TCRdb independently ran MiXCR on the multiplex PCR reads; one entry per CDR3 protein. The sample lists a few hundred thousand distinct CDR3 sequences; about a sixth were seen once. The sample comprised peripheral blood. All receptors come from an adult woman with stable Graves' hyperthyroidism.

This clonotype has just a few counts. The chain employs TRBV3-1 and TRBJ2-7, with 7 positions matching TRBD2. The germline gives CDR1 LGHDT, CDR2 YNNKEL (reference sequence). This CDR3 is 13 amino acids long. The V segment lost 5 bases and the J segment 2 bases; nucleotides outside the gene matches: 3. The CDR3 loop reads CASSREGAYEQYF. The CDR3 nucleotides are TGTGCCAGCAGCAGGGAGGGCGCCTACGAGCAGTACTTC.

The chain has TRBV18 and TRBJ2-7, with a possible D match to TRBD2 (5 bases). Between the trimmed V and J ends, which lost 2 bases and 6 bases, there was a span of 8 bases. Germline V lookup: CDR1 KGHSH, CDR2 LQKENI. CDR3 length: 12 residues. CDR3: CASSPSEGEQYF. The CDR3 DNA reads as TGTGCCAGCTCACCATCCGAGGGCGAGCAGTACTTC.

This clonotype was observed many times. This chain uses TRBV20-1 with TRBJ2-5, with 7 bases lining up with TRBD2. Germline V gene lookup returns CDR1 DFQATT and CDR2 SNEGSKA (reference sequence). The CDR3 contains 12 residues. V gave up 6 bases and J gave up 2 bases; unmatched junction bases: 3. DNA for the CDR3: TGCAGTGCCGGGGGGATTCAAGAGACCCAGTACTTC. Amino acid sequence: CSAGGIQETQYF.

This clonotype was picked up many times. J is TRBJ2-5 and V is TRBV12-3 or TRBV12-4, with D perhaps matching TRBD2 (5 bases). Trimming pared 3 bases from V and 0 bases from J, leaving 11 bases between. The CDR3 sequence is 15 residues long. The DNA of the CDR3 is TGTGCCAGCAGTTTTCTTGGTAGCGACCAAGAGACCCAGTACTTC. Its translation is CASSFLGSDQETQYF.

This clonotype was detected a few times. V gene TRBV2 combines with J gene TRBJ2-7, with a tentative D call TRBD2 (7 bases). Germline V gene sequence: CDR1 SNHLY, CDR2 FYNNEI. This CDR3 has 16 amino acids. Trimming shortened V by 3 bases and J by 3 bases, and 18 bases separated the two germline ends. The CDR3, as DNA: TGTGCCAGCAGTGATCCCCCGGAGGGGGAGGGCTACGAGCAGTACTTC. Encoded protein: CASSDPPEGEGYEQYF.

The CDR3 sequence: CASSLEGKNSPLHF. CDR3 sequence (DNA): TGTGCCAGCAGCTTAGAGGGTAAAAATTCACCCCTCCACTTT. V is TRBV7-3 and J is TRBJ1-6; D not certain. The CDR3 extends over 14 amino acids. Germline V gene sequence: CDR1 SGHTA, CDR2 FQGTGA. Trimming cost V 2 bases and J 7 bases, with 9 bases left between them.

This clonotype was seen repeatedly, ten times or more. This chain uses TRBV12-5 with TRBJ2-7; 12 positions agree with TRBD2. The CDR3 totals 14 residues. CDR1 LGHNT and CDR2 FRNRAP come from the germline V gene. The V gene end was trimmed by 4 bases and the J gene end by 4 bases; junction bases not matched to a gene: 2. The CDR3 sequence is CASGSTSGRYEQYF. The CDR3 region has the DNA TGTGCTAGTGGTTCGACTAGCGGGAGATACGAGCAGTACTTC.

A note on this clonotype: This sequence may be a read error, since a much larger clone differs from it by one base. The V gene is TRBV7-6, the J gene TRBJ1-2; D perhaps matches TRBD1 (6 bases). The CDR3 consists of 15 residues. Trimming stripped 2 bases from V and 8 bases from J, with 18 bases between. Germline assignment: CDR1 SGHVS and CDR2 FNYEAQ. The CDR3 nucleotides read TGTGCCAGCAGCTTATCCGCTGGGGCAGGGGAGGGCTACACCTTC. As protein: CASSLSAGAGEGYTF.

Comment on this clonotype: A much larger clone lies one base from this, so it may be a read error. The rearrangement uses TRBV20-1 and TRBJ1-5, with D possibly being TRBD1 (5 bases). The CDR3 has 14 amino acids. Germline CDR1 is DFQATT and CDR2 is SNEGSKA (reference sequence). CDR3 sequence: CSASGTFSNQPQRF. The DNA of the CDR3 is TGCAGTGCTAGTGGGACCTTTAGCAATCAGCCCCAGCGTTTT.

This clonotype was seen repeatedly, ten times or more. The CDR3 bases are TGTGCCAGCAGCCTTCGAGGTTCGACAAAGTCCTACGAGCAGTACTTC. Amino acid sequence: CASSLRGSTKSYEQYF. The genes are TRBV13 and TRBJ2-7; D uncertain. The V and J ends lost 5 bases and 1 base respectively, with 18 bases between them. The germline gives CDR1 PRHDT, CDR2 FYEKMQ (reference sequence). The CDR3 contains 16 residues.

This clonotype was seen a handful of times. The chain joins TRBV12-3 or TRBV12-4 to TRBJ2-5; D unclear. Between the trimmed V and J ends, which lost 3 bases and 4 bases, there was a span of 6 bases. The CDR3 consists of 12 residues. Here the CDR3 DNA reads TGTGCCAGCAGTTTTATTCGAGAGACCCAGTACTTC. This gives the protein CASSFIRETQYF.

There are many counts of this clonotype. J is TRBJ2-7 and V is TRBV12-3 or TRBV12-4; 8 bases are shared with TRBD1. J gave up 4 bases and V 4 bases, and 9 bases lay outside the gene matches. The CDR3 spans 15 residues. CDR3 DNA sequence: TGTGCCAGCAGTTCTGGACAGGGCGGGTCGTACGAGCAGTACTTC. Translated, it gives CASSSGQGGSYEQYF.

As to this clonotype: This may be a read error: a much more frequent sequence differs by one nucleotide. The J gene is TRBJ2-7, the V gene TRBV11-1; 8 bases align to TRBD2. This CDR3 has 16 residues. V was pared by 5 bases and J by 0 bases, with 9 bases of the junction left unmatched. Germline V gene lookup returns CDR1 SGHAT and CDR2 FQDESV (reference sequence). Here the CDR3 reads CASSQKLAEDSYEQYF. Written as DNA, the CDR3 is TGTGCCAGCAGCCAGAAACTAGCGGAAGACTCCTACGAGCAGTACTTC.

This clonotype was counted many times. The J gene is TRBJ2-5, the V gene TRBV7-2; D unclear. V lost 2 bases to trimming and J lost 2 bases, with 6 bases between them. The CDR3 runs 13 residues. Germline V gene data show CDR1 as SGHTA and CDR2 as FQGNSA. DNA for the CDR3: TGTGCCAGCAGCTTACATAGGCAAGAGACCCAGTACTTC. Its protein product is CASSLHRQETQYF.

This clonotype was observed at least ten times. V and J are TRBV29-1 and TRBJ1-1; D unclear. The CDR3 runs 14 residues. V lost 6 bases to trimming and J lost 1 base, with 15 bases between them. Germline CDR1 is SQVTM and CDR2 is ANQGSEA. CDR3: CSVGNRVGNTEAFF. For the CDR3, the DNA is TGCAGCGTGGGCAACAGAGTGGGGAACACTGAAGCTTTCTTT.

There are a few counts of this clonotype. This chain joins TRBV3-1 and TRBJ2-5; 8 bases align to TRBD2. The CDR3 runs to 17 residues. V lost 0 bases, J lost 0 bases, and 6 bases stayed unmatched. Germline values: CDR1 LGHDT, CDR2 YNNKEL (reference sequence). In nucleotides, the CDR3 is TGTGCCAGCAGCCAAGATCGGGAGGGAGGCTACCAAGAGACCCAGTACTTC. Translated, it gives CASSQDREGGYQETQYF.

This clonotype occurred many times. The V and J genes are TRBV12-3 or TRBV12-4 and TRBJ2-7, with D possibly being TRBD1 (6 bases). The V and J ends lost 5 bases and 3 bases respectively, with 11 bases between them. This CDR3 is built from 13 residues. The CDR3 spells CASSTGLGYEQYF. As DNA, the CDR3 is TGTGCCAGCAGTACAGGGTTGGGCTACGAGCAGTACTTC.

The chain combines TRBV12-3 or TRBV12-4 with TRBJ2-7; 8 nucleotides match TRBD1. There are 14 residues in the CDR3. The trim removed 3 bases at V and 1 base at J, leaving 2 bases unmatched. CDR3 DNA: TGTGCCAGCAGTTTCGGGGACAGGTCCTACGAGCAGTACTTC. This translates into CASSFGDRSYEQYF.

Ten or more counts support this clonotype. The gene calls are TRBV28 and TRBJ1-5; 10 positions match TRBD1. CDR1 MDHEN and CDR2 SYDVKM come from the germline V gene. The J segment lost 4 bases and the V segment lost 5 bases, leaving 11 bases of the junction unmatched. The length of the CDR3 is 17 residues. This CDR3 is CASSQWAGQGDNQPQHF. CDR3 sequence (DNA): TGTGCCAGCAGTCAATGGGCCGGACAGGGGGATAATCAGCCCCAGCATTTT.

This clonotype has a count of ten or more. The chain has TRBV5-1 and TRBJ1-5; a possible D gene is TRBD1 (6 bases). The germline V gene has CDR1 SGHRS and CDR2 YFSETQ. The germline V and J ends were trimmed by 4 bases and 4 bases, with 12 bases remaining between them. The CDR3 length is 14 residues. CDR3 loop: CASSPGQLNQPQHF. The CDR3 bases are TGCGCCAGCAGCCCAGGACAGCTTAATCAGCCCCAGCATTTT.

This clonotype was picked up many times. The chain links TRBV7-2 to TRBJ2-7; D is perhaps TRBD1 (7 bases). V lost 3 bases and J lost 9, with 18 bases in between. The germline gives CDR1 SGHTA, CDR2 FQGNSA. CDR3 length: 14 amino acids. The CDR3 sequence is CASSLGYRGGGQYF. The CDR3 region has the DNA TGTGCCAGCAGCTTGGGATACAGGGGAGGCGGGCAGTACTTC.

This clonotype was detected many times. This chain joins TRBV15 and TRBJ2-6, with D unresolved. The germline V gene encodes CDR1 LNHNV and CDR2 YYDKDF (reference sequence). This CDR3 has 14 amino acids. Trimming pared 9 bases from V and 3 bases from J, leaving 12 bases between. As DNA, the CDR3 is TGTGCCACGGCGACGTTAGGTGGGGCCAACGTCCTGACTTTC. Its protein is CATATLGGANVLTF.